This TCR beta chain comes out of a study of OX40 agonist ivuxolimab in advanced cancers. About the investigation overall: Ivuxolimab, which targeted the costimulatory receptor OX40 (CD134), was an agonistic, fully human IgG2 monoclonal antibody. Intravenous ivuxolimab was administered to patients every 2 weeks at six dose levels: 0.01, 0.1, 0.3, 1.5, 3 and 10 mg/kg. Among the roughly 52 dose-escalation patients, approximately 20 had hepatocellular carcinoma, some 15 melanoma, 9 renal cell carcinoma and 9 head and neck cancer. A male proportion of about 79% and a mean age of approximately 61 years, ranging from roughly 23 to 79, were recorded for the dose-escalation cohort. Prior anti-PD-1, anti-PD-L1 or anti-CTLA-4 therapy was permitted, and checkpoint inhibitors had been received by about 36% of dose-escalation patients. Partial responses occurred in three dose-escalation patients, of whom one had hepatocellular carcinoma and two had cutaneous melanoma. The purpose of peripheral TCRbeta sequencing was to test whether ivuxolimab changed TCR sequence diversity and led to clonal T-cell expansion. The paper covers the monotherapy dose-escalation part of the phase I ivuxolimab trial, which included N of about 56 patients.

Patients with a history of autoimmune disease or receiving systemic immunosuppression were excluded from the trial. In every dose cohort, peripheral blood was drawn for TCR sequencing at baseline, cycle 4 day 1, and cycle 7 day 1. The samples were taken from a phase I, first-in-human, multicenter, open-label dose-escalation trial of ivuxolimab. Adults with locally advanced or metastatic head and neck squamous cell, hepatocellular, melanoma or renal cell carcinoma were enrolled in the trial. Before TCR sequencing, CD4+ T cells and CD8+ T cells from peripheral blood were sorted into separate populations. The CDR3 runs 13 amino acids, cysteine and phenylalanine included. The kept DNA is CDR3 alone, 39 bases in frame from the first base. CDR1 and CDR2 are read off the germline V gene as SGHAT and FQNNGV. V sheds 4 bases and J sheds 4 bases, leaving 8 bases between their ends. Beyond this particular receptor, the publication reports: Low levels of normalized T-cell clonal expansion were also seen in some nonresponding patients. The antigen specificity of the peripheral T cells that underwent clonal expansion was not determined. In the 0.1-3.0 mg/kg groups, partial responders had among the lowest normalized peripheral clonal expansion, particularly in CD8+ T cells. After ivuxolimab, more expanded clones were found on average in CD8+ T cells than in CD4+ T cells. Clonal expansion of both CD4+ and CD8+ blood T cells was observed from baseline to week 6 at doses 0.1 to 3.0 mg/kg.

For sequencing of the TCRbeta CDR3 region, genomic DNA was extracted from the sorted cells. The immunoSEQ Assay was used for sequencing of TCRbeta CDR3 regions. Here the immuneACCESS table is served through TCRdb, limited to in-frame sequences with V and J called. Missing clones are a known gap in these copies; in checked studies unresolved V genes cover under half, and the rest lacks a known reason. This sample comprises 8,000 or so clones, around 90% of them detected only once. About 4.5% of the sample belongs to the ten largest clones. A few counts support this clone. No antigen is known for it. One base away there is no much larger clone; base qualities are not given.

The sequence is built from TRBV11-2 and TRBJ2-1; too little of a D gene remains to name it. This TCR was recovered from an adult with an advanced solid tumor such as melanoma, head and neck, liver or kidney cancer. The sequences come from CD4+ or CD8+ T cells sorted from blood, collected in a trial of the OX40 agonist ivuxolimab. CDR3 region: CASSSDIYNEQFF. The nucleotide sequence is TGTGCCAGCAGCTCCGACATTTACAATGAGCAGTTCTTC. Joined to the reference TRBV11-2 and TRBJ2-1 proteins, this CDR3 gives the full variable domain: EAGVAQSPRYKIIEKRQSVAFWCNPISGHATLYWYQQILGQGPKLLIQFQNNGVVDDSQLPKDRFSAERLKGVDSTLKIQPAKLEDSAVYLCASSSDIYNEQFFGPGTRLTVL.